The clone carrying this T cell receptor (beta chain) was detected many times. The source of the sample is a study of T-cell reconstitution after alpha-beta-depleted transplantation in children. Looked up from germline, CDR1 is ENHRY and CDR2 is SYGVKD. Trimming removed 4 bases at V and 2 bases at J, with 17 bases between. The CDR3 loop spans 16 amino acids. Preparation of the TCRbeta library involved a method that used unique molecular identifiers. MiXCR, applied by TCRdb to the PCR reads, yields one record per CDR3 protein. The sample yields some 200,000 distinct CDR3 sequences, roughly 10% seen once.

The sequence was collected from a child in the first two years of life with acute myeloid leukemia, due to receive a stem cell transplant. The V gene is TRBV10-3, the J gene TRBJ2-5; a possible D gene is TRBD2 (6 bases). The sample here was PBMCs, taken before TCRalphabeta/CD19-depleted stem cell transplant. The CDR3 DNA sequence: TGTGCCATCAGTGGTAGTCCTAGCGCGACTCAAGAGACCCAGTACTTC. It encodes CAISGSPSATQETQYF.